These 31 T cell receptor beta chains share one sample of origin, sequenced in a study of Graves' ophthalmopathy and Graves' hyperthyroidism. As the template, RNA transcripts were used to amplify TCR beta CDR3 regions. HTBI primers primed a first-round RT-PCR, and a second-round multiplex PCR followed. Each CDR3 protein is one row after TCRdb ran MiXCR on the multiplex PCR reads. The sample has approximately 460,000 distinct CDR3 sequences, over 13% seen once. Sequencing was performed on blood. The source is a woman aged 30 to 39 with Graves' ophthalmopathy.

There are many counts of this clonotype. J is TRBJ2-7 and V is TRBV5-1; 10 nucleotides line up with TRBD2. Germline V gene data show CDR1 as SGHRS and CDR2 as YFSETQ. There are 18 residues in the CDR3. The V gene end was trimmed by 2 bases and the J gene end by 5 bases; junction bases not matched to a gene: 16. DNA of the CDR3: TGCGCCAGCAGCTTTGCTAGCGGGGGCCCCCATTGGGAAGACGAGCAGTACTTC. It translates to CASSFASGGPHWEDEQYF.

This clonotype has at least ten counts. At one boundary the junction diverges from the germline segment, which might be a read error. The rearrangement links TRBV27 to TRBJ2-7; 13 positions match TRBD2. Germline V gene data show CDR1 as MNHEY and CDR2 as SMNVEV (reference sequence). The CDR3 has 16 residues. CDR3 nucleotide sequence: TGTGCCAGCAGTCCAAGGACTAGCGGGAGTAAATACGGGCAGTACTTC. Protein sequence: CASSPRTSGSKYGQYF.

This clonotype was counted ten times or more. The chain joins TRBV2 to TRBJ2-2; D may be TRBD1 (5 bases). Germline V CDR1 and CDR2: SNHLY, FYNNEI. The CDR3 contains 15 residues. V was trimmed by 4 bases and J by 3 bases, leaving 12 bases between them. The CDR3 here is CASSVGQGHTGELFF. CDR3 DNA: TGTGCCAGCAGTGTGGGGCAGGGTCACACCGGGGAGCTGTTTTTT.

This clonotype was observed many times. The rearrangement joins TRBV20-1 to TRBJ2-7; TRBD1 aligns across 10 bases. Germline CDR1 DFQATT, CDR2 SNEGSKA (reference sequence). The CDR3 spans 15 residues. J lost 2 bases, V lost 3 bases, and 7 bases had no gene match. CDR3 sequence (DNA): TGCAGTGCTAGGGCTGTGGACAGGGGGACCTACGAGCAGTACTTC. This encodes CSARAVDRGTYEQYF.

This clonotype was detected ten times or more. The genes are TRBV6-8 and TRBJ2-5; D unclear. V was trimmed by 7 bases and J by 3 bases, leaving 18 bases between them. CDR3 length: 15 residues. CDR1 and CDR2 (germline): MNHGY, SAAAGT. Here the CDR3 DNA reads TGTGCCAGCACCCTCCCCCAGTTTCGGGAAGAGACCCAGTACTTC. Protein product: CASTLPQFREETQYF.

This clonotype was found many times. J is TRBJ2-2 and V is TRBV11-2; 14 bases line up with TRBD2. This CDR3 has 18 residues. Looked up from germline, CDR1 is SGHAT and CDR2 is FQNNGV. V lost 1 base and J lost 2; bases outside the gene matches: 3. CDR3: CASSLGLAGGFNTGELFF. The CDR3 bases are TGTGCCAGCAGCTTAGGACTAGCGGGAGGGTTTAACACCGGGGAGCTGTTTTTT.

This clonotype occurred many times. The chain is built from TRBV28 and TRBJ2-2; possible D gene TRBD1, 5 bases. CDR1 is MDHEN, CDR2 SYDVKM, per germline. There are 14 residues in the CDR3. Trimming removed 6 bases at V and 1 base at J, with 9 bases between. The CDR3 bases are TGTGCCAGCAGGCGACAGCAGAACACCGGGGAGCTGTTTTTT. Amino acids: CASRRQQNTGELFF.

The rearrangement uses TRBV12-3 or TRBV12-4 and TRBJ2-5; no firm D call. V lost 7 bases to trimming and J lost 2 bases, with 11 bases between them. The CDR3 runs to 13 residues. CDR3: CASTQRKQETQYF. DNA for the CDR3: TGTGCCAGCACCCAGAGAAAACAAGAGACCCAGTACTTC.

This clonotype was counted at least ten times. The gene calls are TRBV5-5 and TRBJ2-7, with D possibly TRBD2 on 6 matching bases. CDR3 length: 15 residues. Deletions cut 4 bases from V and 2 bases from J, with 16 bases between. From germline, CDR1 is SGHKS and CDR2 YYEKEE (reference sequence). The chain's CDR3 is CASSPSTSRAYEQYF. CDR3 nucleotide sequence: TGTGCCAGCAGCCCCTCGACTAGTCGAGCCTACGAGCAGTACTTC.

This clonotype was counted at least ten times. The chain recombines TRBV12-3 or TRBV12-4 with TRBJ2-2, with TRBD1 matching 9 bases. J gave up 4 bases and V 6 bases, and 6 bases lay outside the gene matches. The CDR3 is 15 residues long. Written as DNA, the CDR3 is TGTGCCAGCAGCCGGGACAGGGTCCCCACCGGGGAGCTGTTTTTT. It specifies CASSRDRVPTGELFF.

This chain joins TRBV5-4 and TRBJ2-7; D is uncertain. This CDR3 comprises 14 residues. The germline V gene has CDR1 SGHNT and CDR2 YYREEE (reference sequence). With 2 bases removed from V and 0 bases from J, the gap between germline ends came to 9 bases. The CDR3 nucleotides read TGTGCCAGCAGCTTTGGGCAGGCCTCCTACGAGCAGTACTTC. It encodes CASSFGQASYEQYF.

This chain connects TRBV7-8 to TRBJ2-5; D gene unclear. From germline, CDR1 is SGHVS and CDR2 FQNEAQ. Trimming shortened V by 2 bases and J by 5 bases, and 21 bases separated the two germline ends. The CDR3 is made up of 17 amino acids. The CDR3 nucleotides are TGTGCCAGCAGCTTACTAAGATATCCAGGATCCGTGGAGACCCAGTACTTC. This encodes CASSLLRYPGSVETQYF. Looking up the rest from reference TRBV7-8 and TRBJ2-5 gives the full variable domain: GAGVSQSPRYKVAKRGQDVALRCDPISGHVSLFWYQQALGQGPEFLTYFQNEAQLDKSGLPSDRFFAERPEGSVSTLKIQRTQQEDSAVYLCASSLLRYPGSVETQYFGPGTRLLVL.

This clonotype was recorded many times. This chain joins TRBV11-2 and TRBJ2-7; D may match TRBD1 or TRBD2 (5 bases each). The CDR3 has 15 residues. V lost 2 bases and J lost 0, with 11 bases in between. Per the germline V gene, CDR1 is SGHAT and CDR2 is FQNNGV. CDR3 sequence reads: CASSLPGTGSYEQYF. The CDR3 bases are TGTGCCAGCAGCTTACCCGGGACGGGCTCCTACGAGCAGTACTTC.

The J gene is TRBJ2-7, the V gene TRBV11-2; D assignment may be TRBD1 or TRBD2 (5 bases each). The germline V gene has CDR1 SGHAT and CDR2 FQNNGV. The CDR3 spans 13 residues. V was clipped by 3 bases and J by 7 bases, with 13 bases between them. CDR3 nucleotides: TGTGCCAGCAGCTTCTGGGACGTAGGGGAGCAGTACTTC. Translating it yields CASSFWDVGEQYF. Together with reference TRBV11-2 and TRBJ2-7, the CDR3 gives the full variable domain: EAGVAQSPRYKIIEKRQSVAFWCNPISGHATLYWYQQILGQGPKLLIQFQNNGVVDDSQLPKDRFSAERLKGVDSTLKIQPAKLEDSAVYLCASSFWDVGEQYFGPGTRLTVT.

This clonotype appeared many times. The gene calls are TRBV12-3 or TRBV12-4 and TRBJ2-7; unclear D gene. The V end was cut by 3 bases, the J end by 2 bases, with 8 bases between. The CDR3 totals 13 residues. The CDR3 is CASSFQVTYEQYF. The CDR3 nucleotides read TGTGCCAGCAGTTTCCAGGTAACCTACGAGCAGTACTTC.

Regarding this clonotype: Germline and junction disagree at one end, which may indicate a read error. The J gene is TRBJ1-1, the V gene TRBV5-5, with D possibly TRBD1 on 5 matching bases. CDR1 SGHKS and CDR2 YYEKEE come from the germline V gene (reference sequence). This CDR3 has 16 residues. The CDR3 here is CAGSFREQSWNTEAFF. CDR3 DNA sequence: TGTGCCGGCAGCTTCAGGGAGCAAAGTTGGAACACTGAAGCTTTCTTT.

At least ten counts were recorded for this clonotype. V usage is TRBV11-2 and J usage is TRBJ1-1; D unresolved. Deletions cut 5 bases from V and 6 bases from J, with 10 bases between. CDR1 SGHAT and CDR2 FQNNGV come from the germline V gene. The CDR3 has 12 residues. CDR3 loop: CASSLPGPEAFF. For the CDR3, the DNA is TGTGCCAGCAGCCTCCCGGGCCCTGAAGCTTTCTTT. Filled out from reference TRBV11-2 and TRBJ1-1, the complete variable domain reads EAGVAQSPRYKIIEKRQSVAFWCNPISGHATLYWYQQILGQGPKLLIQFQNNGVVDDSQLPKDRFSAERLKGVDSTLKIQPAKLEDSAVYLCASSLPGPEAFFGQGTRLTVV.

This clonotype was counted many times. J is TRBJ1-1 and V is TRBV6-5; 7 bases agree with TRBD1. CDR3 length: 13 residues. In germline, CDR1 is MNHEY, CDR2 SVGAGI. With V trimmed by 2 bases and J by 4 bases, 1 base remained unmatched. The chain's CDR3 is CASSYRQGTEAFF. The CDR3 DNA sequence: TGTGCCAGCAGTTACAGACAGGGCACTGAAGCTTTCTTT.

This clonotype was seen ten or more times. The genes are TRBV5-1 and TRBJ1-1, with 7 bases that match TRBD1. This CDR3 comprises 13 residues. The J segment lost 9 bases and the V segment lost 4 bases, leaving 9 bases of the junction unmatched. Looked up from germline, CDR1 is SGHRS and CDR2 is YFSETQ. The CDR3, as DNA: TGCGCCAGCAGCCCCCAAACAGGGGACCAAGCTTTCTTT. This translates into CASSPQTGDQAFF.

This clonotype has ten or more counts. The rearrangement uses TRBV6-1 and TRBJ2-5, with TRBD1 identical over 10 bases. Looked up from germline, CDR1 is MNHNS and CDR2 is SASEGT. This CDR3 is built from 14 residues. The V and J ends lost 3 bases and 5 bases, in that order; junction bases with no gene match: 3. The CDR3 DNA reads as TGTGCCAGCAGTGAGGGACAGGGGTGGGAGACCCAGTACTTC. The encoded protein is CASSEGQGWETQYF.

This clonotype was detected many times. The rearrangement joins TRBV7-9 to TRBJ2-2, with a weak D call TRBD2 (5 bases). In germline, CDR1 is SEHNR, CDR2 FQNEAQ (reference sequence). With 4 bases removed from V and 7 bases from J, the gap between germline ends came to 10 bases. The CDR3 spans 13 residues. The chain's CDR3 is CASSSKGGGELFF. CDR3 in DNA: TGTGCCAGCAGCTCCAAAGGAGGCGGGGAGCTGTTTTTT.

The sample holds many counts of this clonotype. This rearrangement joins TRBV9 to TRBJ1-2; D is perhaps TRBD1 (6 bases). V was pared by 0 bases and J by 5 bases, with 14 bases between. In germline, CDR1 is SGDLS, CDR2 YYNGEE. The CDR3 has 15 residues. The CDR3 protein is CASSVDRAGQYGYTF. For the CDR3, the DNA is TGTGCCAGCAGCGTAGACAGGGCAGGACAGTATGGCTACACCTTC.

This clonotype was seen at least ten times. The chain couples TRBV29-1 to TRBJ1-1, with 7 bases identical to TRBD1. CDR1 SQVTM and CDR2 ANQGSEA come from the germline V gene. This CDR3 contains 14 residues. With 1 base clipped from V and 6 bases from J, the junction kept 8 bases outside the gene matches. The CDR3 DNA reads as TGCAGCGTTGAAGGACAGGGCCTGGGGTCTGAAGCTTTCTTT. The encoded protein is CSVEGQGLGSEAFF.

This clonotype was found many times. This chain links TRBV30 with TRBJ1-1; tentative D call: TRBD1 (5 bases). Germline lookup yields CDR1 GTSNPN and CDR2 SVGIG (reference sequence). The length of the CDR3 is 13 residues. Here the CDR3 DNA reads TGTGCTCGGACAAGGGAATGGCACACTGAAGCTTTCTTT. It is translated as CARTREWHTEAFF. The full variable domain, with the rest looked up from reference TRBV30 and TRBJ1-1, is SQTIHQWPATLVQPVGSPLSLECTVEGTSNPNLYWYRQAAGRGLQLLFYSVGIGQISSEVPQNLSASRPQDRQFILSSKKLLLSDSGFYLCARTREWHTEAFFGQGTRLTVV.

This rearrangement joins TRBV20-1 to TRBJ1-2; 8 bases align to TRBD1. CDR3 length equals 13 residues. Per germline, CDR1 DFQATT and CDR2 SNEGSKA (reference sequence). V gave up 4 bases and J gave up 7 bases; unmatched junction bases: 8. CDR3 in amino acids: CSATGQAGGGYTF. CDR3 sequence (DNA): TGCAGTGCTACGGGACAGGCGGGTGGTGGCTACACCTTC.

This clonotype has only a few counts. The CDR3 does not close with the conserved phenylalanine or tryptophan, likely indicating a read error. The J gene is TRBJ2-2, the V gene TRBV5-1; D is undetermined. V lost 7 bases, J lost 5 bases, and 12 bases lay in between. The CDR3 length is 13 residues. From germline, CDR1 is SGHRS and CDR2 YFSETQ. The DNA for the CDR3 is TGCGCCAGCTGGCCTAGGGAAACCGGGGAGCTGTTTGTT. Protein: CASWPRETGELFV.

Many counts were recorded for this clonotype. The CDR3 loop reads CASSLQRGYEQYF. CDR3 nucleotides: TGTGCCAGCAGCTTACAGAGGGGCTACGAGCAGTACTTC. The rearrangement joins TRBV7-9 to TRBJ2-7; D could derive from TRBD1 or TRBD2 (5 bases each). Trimming pared 2 bases from V and 3 bases from J, leaving 8 bases between. The germline gives CDR1 SEHNR, CDR2 FQNEAQ (reference sequence). The CDR3 is 13 residues long. Based on the CDR3 plus reference TRBV7-9 and TRBJ2-7, the full variable domain is DTGVSQNPRHKITKRGQNVTFRCDPISEHNRLYWYRQTLGQGPEFLTYFQNEAQLEKSRLLSDRFSAERPKGSFSTLEIQRTEQGDSAMYLCASSLQRGYEQYFGPGTRLTVT.

The table lists this clonotype with many counts. The V call is TRBV28, the J call TRBJ1-2, with 9 nucleotides matching TRBD1. Germline values: CDR1 MDHEN, CDR2 SYDVKM. This CDR3 comprises 15 residues. V was clipped by 3 bases and J by 8 bases; unmatched bases: 10. CDR3 bases: TGTGCCAGCAGTTTGAACGCGGGACAGGGAAGAGGCTACACCTTC. This gives the protein CASSLNAGQGRGYTF.

This clonotype was seen ten or more times. This sequence joins TRBV19 and TRBJ1-1; 7 bases line up with TRBD1. This CDR3 contains 13 residues. Germline-derived CDR1 and CDR2 are LNHDA and SQIVND (reference sequence). V gave up 6 bases and J gave up 3 bases; unmatched junction bases: 4. The CDR3 loop reads CASSHDRDTEAFF. The CDR3 coding sequence is TGTGCCAGTAGCCACGACAGGGACACTGAAGCTTTCTTT.

This clonotype has ten or more counts. CDR3 sequence reads: CASTRTGHSGANVLTF. The CDR3 nucleotides read TGTGCCAGCACCAGAACAGGGCACTCTGGGGCCAACGTCCTGACTTTC. The V gene is TRBV6-1, the J gene TRBJ2-6; a weak D match, TRBD1 (6 bases). The CDR3 covers 16 residues. The germline V gene encodes CDR1 MNHNS and CDR2 SASEGT. Trimming left V 7 bases short and J 0 bases short, with 13 bases between.

There are many counts of this clonotype. V gene TRBV7-8 combines with J gene TRBJ1-1; D is possibly TRBD1 (5 bases). V was clipped by 4 bases and J by 4 bases, with 10 bases between them. The CDR3 loop spans 13 amino acids. Germline CDR1 is SGHVS and CDR2 is FQNEAQ. The CDR3 sequence: CASSSLTVTEAFF. The CDR3 nucleotides read TGTGCCAGCAGCTCTTTGACAGTCACTGAAGCTTTCTTT.